This is a list of T cell receptor beta chains from one sample in a study of T cell changes during pregnancy in multiple sclerosis. Some clones are missing from TCRdb's copy, which holds only in-frame ones; the method was immunoSEQ multiplex PCR. The data contain 100,000 or so clones, around 93% of them singletons. The sample consisted of peripheral blood, taken before pregnancy. These receptors all stem from a female donor with multiple sclerosis, enrolled in a pregnancy study. CDR3s leave out the opening cysteine and the closing phenylalanine or tryptophan. Each record gives: V gene, J gene, CDR3 protein.

TRBV9	TRBJ2-2	ASRRGGAGKITGELF
TRBV27	TRBJ2-1	ASSFSGRITYNEQF
TRBV14	TRBJ2-3	ASSRRTGMADTQY
TRBV6-6	TRBJ1-4	ASSGRQGTGEKLF
TRBV5-1	TRBJ2-1	ASNLGEGRYNEQF
TRBV4-2	TRBJ1-2	ASSQGGGDNYGYT
TRBV15	TRBJ2-2	ATSMDGGLNTGELF
TRBV7-9	TRBJ2-7	ASSAITGHRGEQY
TRBV14	TRBJ2-1	ASSQDSGLLNNEQF
TRBV12-5	TRBJ1-4	ASGLVLGTGLEKLF
TRBV18	TRBJ1-2	ASSPPKTSGGLGYT
TRBV19	TRBJ2-7	ASRPWAVSYEQY
TRBV29-1	TRBJ2-3	SVQTSPDTQY
TRBV5-1	TRBJ2-1	ASNPASGSYNEQF
TRBV27	TRBJ2-1	ASSFPGSYNEQF
TRBV9	TRBJ2-1	ASSAQSIAGNEQF